These T cell receptor beta chains were read from a single sample in a study of cytomegalovirus exposure and HLA in healthy donors. The data were produced by immunoSEQ multiplex PCR, yet TCRdb's version contains in-frame clones alone and is incomplete. This sample contains tens of thousands of clones. The sequencing input was PBMCs. These receptors all come from a young woman in good health and CMV-seronegative. CDR3s leave out the opening cysteine and the closing phenylalanine or tryptophan.

cdr3_length | v_call | cdr3_aa
12 | TRBV18 | ASSPRQGPSPLH
10 | TRBV19 | ASSPLSYEQY
12 | TRBV6-1 | ASSPTGSGNTIY
11 | TRBV30 | AWNQGSSYEQY
11 | TRBV10-3 | AAQGDGNTEAF
15 | TRBV30 | AWSPTGTSGLTDTQY
13 | TRBV11-2 | ASTSGVRLDEKLF
10 | TRBV5-1 | ASSTQGGEQY
13 | TRBV29-1 | SVVRDRGRLGGYT
10 | TRBV30 | AWSAGDRPQH
13 | TRBV4-1 | ASSQDGIATDTQY
12 | TRBV10-3 | AISPGTGKSPLH
14 | TRBV30 | AWREPGLRSGNTIY
13 | TRBV4-1 | ASSEQDRGHYEQY
15 | TRBV10-3 | AISQEPRGLGNQPQH
14 | TRBV29-1 | SGIQGQTFFNTEAF
11 | TRBV5-7 | ASSLKRGNTIY
12 | TRBV30 | AWRPHSGAYEQY
13 | TRBV15 | ATSRELSGEETQY
14 | TRBV4-1 | ASSQEITGPYTEAF
11 | TRBV30 | AWSDSGNQPQH
12 | TRBV4-2 | ASSQETGFNEQF
14 | TRBV18 | ASSPPGTGENYGYT
18 | TRBV19 | ASSIHAGQGTQIMTYEQY
10 | TRBV13 | ASSLSGNTIY
9 | TRBV20-1 | SASLGGEQY
13 | TRBV6-1 | ASSGRGRVDEKLF